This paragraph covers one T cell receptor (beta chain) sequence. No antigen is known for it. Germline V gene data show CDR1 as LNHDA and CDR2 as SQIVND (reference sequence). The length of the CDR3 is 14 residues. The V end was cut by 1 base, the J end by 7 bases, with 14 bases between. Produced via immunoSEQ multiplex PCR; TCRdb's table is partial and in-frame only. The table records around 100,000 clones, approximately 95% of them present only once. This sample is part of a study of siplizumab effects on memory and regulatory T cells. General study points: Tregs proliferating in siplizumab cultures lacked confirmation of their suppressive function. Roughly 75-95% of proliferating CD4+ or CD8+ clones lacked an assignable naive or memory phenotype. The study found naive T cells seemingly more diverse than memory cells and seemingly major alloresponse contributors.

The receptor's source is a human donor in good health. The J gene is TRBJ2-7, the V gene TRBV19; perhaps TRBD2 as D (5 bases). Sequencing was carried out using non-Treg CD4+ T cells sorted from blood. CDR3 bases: TGTGCCAGTAGTATAGGGGAGACGGCCCGGGAGCAGTACTTC. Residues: CASSIGETAREQYF. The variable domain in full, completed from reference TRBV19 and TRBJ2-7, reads DGGITQSPKYLFRKEGQNVTLSCEQNLNHDAMYWYRQDPGQGLRLIYYSQIVNDFQKGDIAEGYSVSREKKESFPLTVTSAQKNPTAFYLCASSIGETAREQYFGPGTRLTVT.